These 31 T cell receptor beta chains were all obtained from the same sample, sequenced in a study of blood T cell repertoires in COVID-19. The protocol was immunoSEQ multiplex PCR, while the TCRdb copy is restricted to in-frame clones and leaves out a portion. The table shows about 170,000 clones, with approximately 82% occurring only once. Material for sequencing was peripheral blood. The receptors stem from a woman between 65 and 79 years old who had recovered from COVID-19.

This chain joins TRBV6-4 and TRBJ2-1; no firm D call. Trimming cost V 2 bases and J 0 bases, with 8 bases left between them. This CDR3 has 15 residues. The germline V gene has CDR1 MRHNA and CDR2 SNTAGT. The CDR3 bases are TGTGCCAGCAGTGACCGGTTTGGCTCCTACAATGAGCAGTTCTTC. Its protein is CASSDRFGSYNEQFF.

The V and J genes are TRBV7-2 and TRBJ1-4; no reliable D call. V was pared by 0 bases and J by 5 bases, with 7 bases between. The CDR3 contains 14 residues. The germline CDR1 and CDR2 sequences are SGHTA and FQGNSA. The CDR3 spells CASSLAAGNEKLFF. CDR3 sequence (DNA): TGTGCCAGCAGCTTAGCGGCGGGGAATGAAAAACTGTTTTTT.

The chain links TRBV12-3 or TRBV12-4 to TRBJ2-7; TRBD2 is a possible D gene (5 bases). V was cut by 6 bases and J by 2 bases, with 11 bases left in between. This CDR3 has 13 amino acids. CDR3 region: CASRITGAYEQYF. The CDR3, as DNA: TGTGCCAGCAGAATAACCGGGGCCTACGAGCAGTACTTC.

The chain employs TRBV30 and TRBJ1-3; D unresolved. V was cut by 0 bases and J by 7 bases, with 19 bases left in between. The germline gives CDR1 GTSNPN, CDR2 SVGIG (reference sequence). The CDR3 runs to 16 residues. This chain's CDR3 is CAWSVPPLIAGNTIYF. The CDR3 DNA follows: TGTGCCTGGAGTGTTCCACCTCTAATCGCGGGGAACACCATATATTTT. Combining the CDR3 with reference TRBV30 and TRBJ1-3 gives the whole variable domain SQTIHQWPATLVQPVGSPLSLECTVEGTSNPNLYWYRQAAGRGLQLLFYSVGIGQISSEVPQNLSASRPQDRQFILSSKKLLLSDSGFYLCAWSVPPLIAGNTIYFGEGSWLTVV.

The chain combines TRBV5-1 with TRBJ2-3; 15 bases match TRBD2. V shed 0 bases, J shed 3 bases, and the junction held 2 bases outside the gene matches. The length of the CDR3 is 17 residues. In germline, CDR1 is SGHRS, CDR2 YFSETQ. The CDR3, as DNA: TGCGCCAGCAGCTTGGGGACTAGCGGGAGGGAAACAGATACGCAGTATTTT. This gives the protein CASSLGTSGRETDTQYF.

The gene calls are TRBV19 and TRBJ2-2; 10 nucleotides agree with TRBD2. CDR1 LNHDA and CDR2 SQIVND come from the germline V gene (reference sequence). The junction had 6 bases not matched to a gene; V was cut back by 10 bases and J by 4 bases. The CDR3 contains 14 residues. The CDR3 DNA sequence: TGTGCCACCCTAGCGGGAGCCGGCACCGGGGAGCTGTTTTTT. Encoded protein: CATLAGAGTGELFF.

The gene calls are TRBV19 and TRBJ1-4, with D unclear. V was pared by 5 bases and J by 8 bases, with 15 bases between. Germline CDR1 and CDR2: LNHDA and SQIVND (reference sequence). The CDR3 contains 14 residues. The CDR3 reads CASSRTLAGEKLFF. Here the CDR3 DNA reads TGTGCCAGTAGTCGGACTCTCGCGGGGGAAAAACTGTTTTTT.

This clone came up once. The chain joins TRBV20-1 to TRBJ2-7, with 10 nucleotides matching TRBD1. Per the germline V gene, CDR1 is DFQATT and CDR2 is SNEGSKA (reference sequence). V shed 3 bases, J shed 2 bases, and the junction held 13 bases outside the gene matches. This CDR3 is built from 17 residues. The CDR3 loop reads CSASSGSGTGVPYEQYF. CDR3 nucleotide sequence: TGCAGTGCTAGTAGCGGCTCCGGGACAGGGGTTCCCTACGAGCAGTACTTC.

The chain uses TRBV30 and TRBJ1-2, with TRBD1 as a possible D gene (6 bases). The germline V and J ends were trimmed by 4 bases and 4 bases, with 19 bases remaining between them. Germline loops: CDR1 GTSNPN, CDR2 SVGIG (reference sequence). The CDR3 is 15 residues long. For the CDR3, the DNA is TGTGCCTGGACCCCGGGGGGGGCAATCCCCTATGGCTACACCTTC. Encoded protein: CAWTPGGAIPYGYTF.

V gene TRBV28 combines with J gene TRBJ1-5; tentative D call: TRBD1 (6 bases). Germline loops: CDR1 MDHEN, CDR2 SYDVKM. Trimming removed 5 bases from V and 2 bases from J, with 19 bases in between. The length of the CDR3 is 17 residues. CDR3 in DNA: TGTGCCAGCAGTATTATACAGGGCCCCAAGGGCAATCAGCCCCAGCATTTT. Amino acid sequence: CASSIIQGPKGNQPQHF.

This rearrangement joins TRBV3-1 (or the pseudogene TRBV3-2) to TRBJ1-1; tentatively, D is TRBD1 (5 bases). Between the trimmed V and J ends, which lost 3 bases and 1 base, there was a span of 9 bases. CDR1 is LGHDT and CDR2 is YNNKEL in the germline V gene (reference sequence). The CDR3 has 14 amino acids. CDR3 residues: CASSHLDRNTEAFF. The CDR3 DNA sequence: TGTGCCAGCAGCCACCTCGACAGGAACACTGAAGCTTTCTTT.

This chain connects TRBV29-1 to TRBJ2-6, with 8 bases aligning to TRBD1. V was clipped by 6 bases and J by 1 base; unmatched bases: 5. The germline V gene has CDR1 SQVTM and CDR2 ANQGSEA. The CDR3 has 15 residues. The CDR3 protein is CSVHGQGSGANVLTF. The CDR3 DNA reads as TGCAGCGTCCACGGACAGGGATCTGGGGCCAACGTCCTGACTTTC.

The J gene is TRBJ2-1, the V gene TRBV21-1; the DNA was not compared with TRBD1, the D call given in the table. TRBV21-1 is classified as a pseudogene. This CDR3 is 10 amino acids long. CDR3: CASSQNEQFF. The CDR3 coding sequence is TGTGCCAGCAGCCAAAATGAGCAGTTCTTC.

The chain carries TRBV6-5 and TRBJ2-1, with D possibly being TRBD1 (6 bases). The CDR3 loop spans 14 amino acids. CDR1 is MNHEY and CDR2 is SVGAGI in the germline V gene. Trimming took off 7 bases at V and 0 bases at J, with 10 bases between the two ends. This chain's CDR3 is CASTIGGSYNEQFF. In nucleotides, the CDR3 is TGTGCCAGCACCATAGGGGGCTCCTACAATGAGCAGTTCTTC.

The CDR3: CASSSDSKETQYF. The DNA of the CDR3 is TGTGCCAGCAGCTCGGACAGTAAAGAGACCCAGTACTTC. The chain is built from TRBV5-4 and TRBJ2-5; weak D call: TRBD1 (6 bases). The germline V and J ends were trimmed by 3 bases and 3 bases, with 9 bases remaining between them. The CDR3 has 13 residues. CDR1 is SGHNT and CDR2 is YYREEE in the germline V gene (reference sequence). Full variable domain (rest looked up from reference TRBV5-4 and TRBJ2-5): ETGVTQSPTHLIKTRGQQVTLRCSSQSGHNTVSWYQQALGQGPQFIFQYYREEENGRGNFPPRFSGLQFPNYSSELNVNALELDDSALYLCASSSDSKETQYFGPGTRLLVL.

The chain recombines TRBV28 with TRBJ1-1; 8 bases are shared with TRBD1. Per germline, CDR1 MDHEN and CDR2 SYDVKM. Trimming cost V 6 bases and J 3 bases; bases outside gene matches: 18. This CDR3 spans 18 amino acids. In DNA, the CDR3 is TGTGCCAGCAGACGAGGACAGGGTAGTCGGAGGGTGGACACTGAAGCTTTCTTT. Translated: CASRRGQGSRRVDTEAFF. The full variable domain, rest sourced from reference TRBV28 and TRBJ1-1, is DVKVTQSSRYLVKRTGEKVFLECVQDMDHENMFWYRQDPGLGLRLIYFSYDVKMKEKGDIPEGYSVSREKKERFSLILESASTNQTSMYLCASRRGQGSRRVDTEAFFGQGTRLTVV.

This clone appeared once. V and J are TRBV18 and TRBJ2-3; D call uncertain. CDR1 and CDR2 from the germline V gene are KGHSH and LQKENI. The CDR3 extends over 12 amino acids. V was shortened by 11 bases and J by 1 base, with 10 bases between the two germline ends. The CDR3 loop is CALRSGTDTQYF. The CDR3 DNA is TGTGCCCTCCGGAGCGGCACAGATACGCAGTATTTT.

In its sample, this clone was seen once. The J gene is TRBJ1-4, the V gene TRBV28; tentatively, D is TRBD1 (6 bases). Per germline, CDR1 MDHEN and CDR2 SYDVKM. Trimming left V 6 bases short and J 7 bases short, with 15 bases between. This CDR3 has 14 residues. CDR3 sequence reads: CASSTRGSGEKLFF. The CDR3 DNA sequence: TGTGCCAGCAGCACCAGGGGAAGTGGTGAAAAACTGTTTTTT.

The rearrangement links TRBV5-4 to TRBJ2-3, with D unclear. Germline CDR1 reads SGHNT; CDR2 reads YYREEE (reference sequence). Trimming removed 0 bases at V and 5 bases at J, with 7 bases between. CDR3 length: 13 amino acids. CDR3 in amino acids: CASSLAGGDTQYF. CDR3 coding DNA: TGTGCCAGCAGCTTGGCTGGCGGAGATACGCAGTATTTT.

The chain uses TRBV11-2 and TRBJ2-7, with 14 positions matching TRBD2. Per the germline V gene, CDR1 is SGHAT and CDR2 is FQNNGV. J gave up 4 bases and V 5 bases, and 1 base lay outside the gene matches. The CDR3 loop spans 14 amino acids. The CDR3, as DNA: TGTGCCAGCAGCCGACTAGCGGGAGGGTACGAGCAGTACTTC. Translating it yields CASSRLAGGYEQYF.

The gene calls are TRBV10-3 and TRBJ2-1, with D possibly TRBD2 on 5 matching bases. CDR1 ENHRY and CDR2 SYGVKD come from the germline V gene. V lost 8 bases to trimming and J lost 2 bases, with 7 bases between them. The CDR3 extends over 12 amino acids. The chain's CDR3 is CAIAGTYNEQFF. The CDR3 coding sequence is TGTGCCATCGCCGGGACCTACAATGAGCAGTTCTTC.

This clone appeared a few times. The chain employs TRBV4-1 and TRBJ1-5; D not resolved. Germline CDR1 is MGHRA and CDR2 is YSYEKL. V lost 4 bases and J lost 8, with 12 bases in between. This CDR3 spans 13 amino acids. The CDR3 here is CASSPRDREPQHF. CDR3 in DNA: TGCGCCAGCAGCCCCCGAGATCGAGAGCCCCAGCATTTT.

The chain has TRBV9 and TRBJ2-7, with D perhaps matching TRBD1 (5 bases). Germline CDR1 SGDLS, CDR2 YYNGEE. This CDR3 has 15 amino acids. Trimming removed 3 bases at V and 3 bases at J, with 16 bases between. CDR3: CASSGRSGNHYEQYF. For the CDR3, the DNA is TGTGCCAGCAGCGGAAGGTCAGGGAACCACTACGAGCAGTACTTC.

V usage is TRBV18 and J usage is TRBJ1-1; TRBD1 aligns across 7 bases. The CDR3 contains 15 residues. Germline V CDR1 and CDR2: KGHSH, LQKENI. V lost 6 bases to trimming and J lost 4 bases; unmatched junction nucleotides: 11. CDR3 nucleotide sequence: TGTGCCAGCTCGTGGAGGGGGCATCAAGGCACTGAAGCTTTCTTT. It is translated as CASSWRGHQGTEAFF.

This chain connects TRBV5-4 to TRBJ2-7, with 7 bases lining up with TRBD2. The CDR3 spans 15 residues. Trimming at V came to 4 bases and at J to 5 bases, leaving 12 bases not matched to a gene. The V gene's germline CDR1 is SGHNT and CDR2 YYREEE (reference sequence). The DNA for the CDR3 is TGTGCCAGCAGCCCTGGCGGGGGACGTTCCCACGAGCAGTACTTC. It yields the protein CASSPGGGRSHEQYF.

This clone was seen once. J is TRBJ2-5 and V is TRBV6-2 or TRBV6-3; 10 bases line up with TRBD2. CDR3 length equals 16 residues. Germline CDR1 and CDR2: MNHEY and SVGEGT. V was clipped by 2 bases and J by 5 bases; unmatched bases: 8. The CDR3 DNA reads TGTGCCAGCAGTTACGCCAGCGGGAGGGCCGTGGAGACCCAGTACTTC. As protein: CASSYASGRAVETQYF.

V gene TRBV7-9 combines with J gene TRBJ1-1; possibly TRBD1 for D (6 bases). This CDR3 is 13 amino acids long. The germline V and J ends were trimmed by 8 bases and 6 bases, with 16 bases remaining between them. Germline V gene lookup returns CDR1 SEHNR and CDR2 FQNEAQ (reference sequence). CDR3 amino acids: CASWRGGFSEAFF. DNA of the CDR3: TGTGCCAGCTGGAGGGGGGGTTTTTCTGAAGCTTTCTTT.

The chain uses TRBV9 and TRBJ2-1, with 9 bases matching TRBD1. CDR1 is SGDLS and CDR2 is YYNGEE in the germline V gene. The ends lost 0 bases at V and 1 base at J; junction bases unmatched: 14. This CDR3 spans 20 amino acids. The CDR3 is CASSVDPHRDRAPSYNEQFF. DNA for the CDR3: TGTGCCAGCAGCGTAGACCCCCACCGGGACAGGGCTCCTTCCTACAATGAGCAGTTCTTC. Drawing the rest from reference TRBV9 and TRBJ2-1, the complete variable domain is DSGVTQTPKHLITATGQRVTLRCSPRSGDLSVYWYQQSLDQGLQFLIQYYNGEERAKGNILERFSAQQFPDLHSELNLSSLELGDSALYFCASSVDPHRDRAPSYNEQFFGPGTRLTVL.

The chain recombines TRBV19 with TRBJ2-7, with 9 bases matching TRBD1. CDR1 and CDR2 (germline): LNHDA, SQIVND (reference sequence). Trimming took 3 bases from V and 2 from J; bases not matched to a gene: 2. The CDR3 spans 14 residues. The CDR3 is CASSIRTGAYEQYF. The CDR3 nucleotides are TGTGCCAGTAGTATCCGGACAGGGGCCTACGAGCAGTACTTC.

The CDR3 sequence is CASSLAFRQETQYF. CDR3 sequence (DNA): TGCGCCAGCAGCTTGGCCTTCAGACAAGAGACCCAGTACTTC. The chain links TRBV5-1 to TRBJ2-5; D unclear. The V end was cut by 0 bases, the J end by 2 bases, with 8 bases between. The germline V gene has CDR1 SGHRS and CDR2 YFSETQ. The CDR3 contains 14 residues.

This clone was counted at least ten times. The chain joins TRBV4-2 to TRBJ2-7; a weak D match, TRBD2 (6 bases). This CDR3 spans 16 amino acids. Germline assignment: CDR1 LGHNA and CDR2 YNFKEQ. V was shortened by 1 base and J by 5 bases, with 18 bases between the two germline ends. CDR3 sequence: CASSQAGGKAIDEQYF. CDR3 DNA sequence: TGTGCCAGCAGCCAAGCGGGCGGGAAGGCTATCGACGAGCAGTACTTC.